The 2 T cell receptor beta chains given below trace back to one sample, sequenced in a study of blood T cell repertoires in COVID-19. Generated by immunoSEQ multiplex PCR, the TCRdb table keeps only in-frame clones and is missing some. The top ten hold more than 0.8% of the sample, which has 55,000 to 70,000 clones, 70% to 90% seen once. Sequencing used peripheral blood. The receptors derive from a man in his 70s with acute or convalescent COVID-19.

The rearrangement joins TRBV5-4 to TRBJ1-1; 12 nucleotides align to TRBD1. Germline CDR1 is SGHNT and CDR2 is YYREEE (reference sequence). The CDR3 has 15 amino acids. The junction had 13 bases not matched to a gene; V was cut back by 3 bases and J by 13 bases. The DNA for the CDR3 is TGTGCCAGCAGCTCCGCCGGGACAGGGGGCGGCAGTGATTTCTTT. Its protein product is CASSSAGTGGGSDFF.

The genes are TRBV28 and TRBJ1-2, with D tentatively TRBD1 (5 bases). Germline V CDR1 and CDR2: MDHEN, SYDVKM. CDR3 length: 15 amino acids. V dropped 8 bases and J dropped 0 bases, with 16 bases sitting between them. CDR3 bases: TGTGCCAGCCGGGGGGTCATTGGAGCTAACTATGGCTACACCTTC. Its translation is CASRGVIGANYGYTF.